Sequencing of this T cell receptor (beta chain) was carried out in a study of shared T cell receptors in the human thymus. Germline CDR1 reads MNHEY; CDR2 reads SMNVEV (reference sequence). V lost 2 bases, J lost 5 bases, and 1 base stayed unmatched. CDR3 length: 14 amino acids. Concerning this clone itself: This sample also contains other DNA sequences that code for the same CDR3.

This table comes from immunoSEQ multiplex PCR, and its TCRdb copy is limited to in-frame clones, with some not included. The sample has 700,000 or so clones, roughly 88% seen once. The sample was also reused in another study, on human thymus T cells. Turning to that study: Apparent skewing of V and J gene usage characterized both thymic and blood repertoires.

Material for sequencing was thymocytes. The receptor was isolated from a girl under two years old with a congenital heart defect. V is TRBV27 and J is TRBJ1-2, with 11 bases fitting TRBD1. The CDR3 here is CASSLGTGGYGYTF. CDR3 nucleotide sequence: TGTGCCAGCAGTTTAGGGACAGGGGGTTATGGCTACACCTTC.